The 2 T cell receptor beta chains listed next were all sequenced from one sample in a study of blood T cell repertoires in COVID-19 (TCRdb year 2020). The library came from the immunoSEQ multiplex PCR assay. TCRdb limited this immuneACCESS table to in-frame rearrangements with V and J called. A share of clones is missing; checked studies link under half to unresolved V genes, and the rest is unexplained. The sample records 250,000 to 300,000 clones, roughly 89% of which are singletons. Roughly 5.1% of the sample goes to the ten largest clones. Sequenced input: peripheral blood. The receptor source for this set is a middle-aged man with acute or convalescent COVID-19.

The gene calls are TRBV6-5 and TRBJ1-5, with 9 bases fitting TRBD1. CDR3 size: 15 residues. Germline loops: CDR1 MNHEY, CDR2 SVGAGI. Germline trimming cut 5 bases from V and 2 bases from J; bases unmatched to any gene: 4. In DNA, the CDR3 is TGTGCCAGCAGTCTGGGACAGGGTGGCAATCAGCCCCAGCATTTT. It yields the protein CASSLGQGGNQPQHF.

Details on this clone: Additional DNA sequences in this sample encode the identical CDR3. The rearrangement links TRBV5-1 to TRBJ1-6; TRBD1 agrees at 10 bases. The J segment lost 5 bases and the V segment lost 4 bases, leaving 3 bases of the junction unmatched. Germline-derived CDR1 and CDR2 are SGHRS and YFSETQ. The CDR3 is 15 residues long. In DNA form, the CDR3 reads TGCGCCAGCAGCGGGGGACAGGGGAATAATTCACCCCTCCACTTT. Protein product: CASSGGQGNNSPLHF.